This entry is about one TCR beta chain. Reverse transcription of roughly 0.45 to 1 ug RNA used random hexamers. MiXCR, applied by TCRdb to the immunoSEQ multiplex PCR reads, yields one record per CDR3 protein. There are around 18,000 distinct CDR3 sequences in the sample; 90% to 95% occur only once, and more than 0.2% lies in the top ten. The sample comes from a study of CD8 T cells in Susac syndrome. The ends were cut back, 1 base at V and 5 bases at J, with 12 bases in the middle. Per germline, CDR1 MGHDK and CDR2 SYGVNS. The CDR3 spans 15 residues. The sequencing input was CD8+ T cells from PBMCs. The V and J genes are TRBV25-1 and TRBJ2-1; D is ambiguous. The clonotype was recovered from a human donor in good health. The CDR3 sequence: CASSESPPMNNEQFF. The CDR3 coding sequence is TGTGCCAGCAGTGAATCACCCCCCATGAACAATGAGCAGTTCTTC.